This T cell receptor (beta chain) appears in the sequencing data of a study of blood T cell repertoires in COVID-19. As for the study in general: Researchers got acute and convalescent COVID-19 samples from the United States, Italy and Spain.

V was cut by 6 bases and J by 3 bases, with 14 bases left in between. CDR3 size: 15 residues. Germline assignment: CDR1 MDHEN and CDR2 SYDVKM. Under the authors' procedure: Nucleated cell number was recorded as an estimate derived from reference gene primer amplification. Profiled with immunoSEQ multiplex PCR; TCRdb holds only in-frame clones, not every one. D and trimming were read from the DNA, whereas the V and J calls and clone size are those reported in that table. The sample carries 70,000 to 100,000 clones, almost 90% recorded once. The sample was peripheral blood. This TCR came from a woman in her 70s with acute or convalescent COVID-19. This chain joins TRBV28 and TRBJ1-4; D not resolved. The CDR3 sequence is CASRSQTLANEKLFF. The CDR3 DNA follows: TGTGCCAGCAGGTCACAGACCTTGGCTAATGAAAAACTGTTTTTT.